The T cell receptor (beta chain) under discussion was sequenced for a study of immune cell composition in non-small cell lung cancer. On this clone itself: Its antigen remains unidentified.

Study-wide results and limits: Approximately 73% of squamous and about 31% of adenocarcinoma cases had tumour-associated clones >0.5%. TIL tumour reactivity correlated with maximal tumour-associated clone frequency in adenocarcinoma. It was not proven that tumour-reactive clones equal dominant tumour-associated clones.

Assay: immunoSEQ multiplex PCR; the TCRdb copy retains only in-frame clones and omits some. The table has about 2,200 clones, roughly three quarters seen once. Normal lung sampling was at least 3 cm from the tumour, as distant as possible. Genomic DNA came from frozen unsorted single-cell suspensions. The receptor's source is a human donor with non-small cell lung cancer. Sequencing was performed on non-adjacent lung tissue.

The CDR3 DNA sequence: TGTGCCAGCAGTTACTTAGGGGCCTCCTACGAGCAGTACTTC. It translates to CASSYLGASYEQYF. The rearrangement uses TRBV6-6 and TRBJ2-7, with D possibly TRBD1 on 5 matching bases. The germline V gene has CDR1 MNHNY and CDR2 SVGAGI (reference sequence). The V gene lost 1 base and the J gene lost 0 bases, with 7 bases spanning the gap. The CDR3 is 14 amino acids.